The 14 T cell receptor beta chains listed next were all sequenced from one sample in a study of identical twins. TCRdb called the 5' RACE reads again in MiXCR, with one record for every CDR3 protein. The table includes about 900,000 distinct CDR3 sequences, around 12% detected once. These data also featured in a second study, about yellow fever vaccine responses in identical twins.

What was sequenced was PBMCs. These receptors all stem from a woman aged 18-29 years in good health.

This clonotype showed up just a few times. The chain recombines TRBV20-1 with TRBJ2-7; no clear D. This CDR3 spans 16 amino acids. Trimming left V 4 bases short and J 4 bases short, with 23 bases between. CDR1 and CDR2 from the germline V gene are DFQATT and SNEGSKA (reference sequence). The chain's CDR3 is CSAIPGLVPLPYEQYV. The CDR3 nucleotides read TGCAGTGCTATCCCCGGCCTAGTCCCCCTCCCTTACGAGCAGTACGTC.

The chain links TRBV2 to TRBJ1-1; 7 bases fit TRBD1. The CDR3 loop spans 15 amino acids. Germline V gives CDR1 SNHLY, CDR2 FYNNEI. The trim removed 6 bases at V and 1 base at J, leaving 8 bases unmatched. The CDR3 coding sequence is TGTGCCAGCAGCCCCGAGACAGGGTCGAACACTGAAGCTTTCTTT. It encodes CASSPETGSNTEAFF.

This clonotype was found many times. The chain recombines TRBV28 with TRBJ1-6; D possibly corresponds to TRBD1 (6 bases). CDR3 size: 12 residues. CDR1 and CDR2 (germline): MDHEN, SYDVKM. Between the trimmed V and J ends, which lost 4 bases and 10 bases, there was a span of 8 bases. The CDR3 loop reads CASSYRASPLHF. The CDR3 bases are TGTGCCAGCAGTTACAGGGCGTCACCCCTCCACTTT.

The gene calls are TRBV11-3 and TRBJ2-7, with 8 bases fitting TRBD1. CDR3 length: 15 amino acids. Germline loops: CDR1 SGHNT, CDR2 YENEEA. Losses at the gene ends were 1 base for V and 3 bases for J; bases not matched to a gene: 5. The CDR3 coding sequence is TGTGCCAGCAGCTTAGTTTCAGGGGGCGTCTACGAGCAGTACTTC. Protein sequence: CASSLVSGGVYEQYF.

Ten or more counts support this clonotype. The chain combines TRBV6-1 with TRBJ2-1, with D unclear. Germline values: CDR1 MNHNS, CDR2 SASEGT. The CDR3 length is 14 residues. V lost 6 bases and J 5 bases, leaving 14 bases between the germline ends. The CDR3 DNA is TGTGCCAGCAGGACCGATATGGCCGACAATGAGCAGTTCTTC. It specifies CASRTDMADNEQFF.

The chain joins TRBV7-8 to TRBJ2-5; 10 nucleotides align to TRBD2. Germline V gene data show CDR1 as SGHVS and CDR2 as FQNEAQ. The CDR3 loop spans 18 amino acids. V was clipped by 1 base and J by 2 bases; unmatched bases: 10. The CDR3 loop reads CASSLVRASGGHQETQYF. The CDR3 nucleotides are TGTGCCAGCAGCTTAGTGAGGGCTAGCGGGGGTCATCAAGAGACCCAGTACTTC.

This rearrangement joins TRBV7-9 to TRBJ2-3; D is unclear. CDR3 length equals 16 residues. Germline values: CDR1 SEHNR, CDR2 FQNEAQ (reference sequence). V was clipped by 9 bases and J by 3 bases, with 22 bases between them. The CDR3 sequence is CASPPLGQVGTDTQYF. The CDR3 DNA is TGTGCCAGTCCTCCGCTCGGGCAGGTCGGAACAGATACGCAGTATTTT.

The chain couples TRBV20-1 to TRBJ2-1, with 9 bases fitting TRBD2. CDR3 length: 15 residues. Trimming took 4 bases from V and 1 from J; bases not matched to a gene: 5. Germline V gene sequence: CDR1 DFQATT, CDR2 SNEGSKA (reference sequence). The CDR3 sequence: CSAKPGLASYNEQFF. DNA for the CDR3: TGCAGTGCTAAGCCGGGACTAGCTTCCTACAATGAGCAGTTCTTC.

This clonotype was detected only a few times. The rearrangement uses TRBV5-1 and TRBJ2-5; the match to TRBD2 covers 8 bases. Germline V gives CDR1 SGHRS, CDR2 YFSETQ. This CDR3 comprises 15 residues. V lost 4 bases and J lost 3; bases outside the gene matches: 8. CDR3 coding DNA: TGCGCCAGCAGCCCGGCCGGGACTAGAGAAGAGACCCAGTACTTC. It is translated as CASSPAGTREETQYF.

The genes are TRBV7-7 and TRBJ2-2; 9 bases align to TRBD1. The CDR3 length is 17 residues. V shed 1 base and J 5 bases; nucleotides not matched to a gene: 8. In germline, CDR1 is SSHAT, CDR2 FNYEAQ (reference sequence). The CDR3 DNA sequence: TGTGCCAGCAGCTTAGGTCCGGGACAGGGTTGGACCGGGGAGCTGTTTTTT. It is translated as CASSLGPGQGWTGELFF.

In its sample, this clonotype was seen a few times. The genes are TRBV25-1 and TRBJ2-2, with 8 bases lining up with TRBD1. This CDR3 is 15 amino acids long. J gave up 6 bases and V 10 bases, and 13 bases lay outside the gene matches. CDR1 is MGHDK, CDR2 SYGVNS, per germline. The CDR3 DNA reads TGTGCCACAACCGGGACAGGCCGGCGCGCCGGGGAGCTGTTTTTT. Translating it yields CATTGTGRRAGELFF.

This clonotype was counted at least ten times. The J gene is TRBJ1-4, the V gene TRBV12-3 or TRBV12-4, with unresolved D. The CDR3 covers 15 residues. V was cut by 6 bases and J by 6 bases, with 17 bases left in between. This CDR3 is CASRNLGNKDEKLFF. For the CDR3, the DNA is TGTGCCAGCAGGAACTTGGGGAACAAGGATGAAAAACTGTTTTTT.

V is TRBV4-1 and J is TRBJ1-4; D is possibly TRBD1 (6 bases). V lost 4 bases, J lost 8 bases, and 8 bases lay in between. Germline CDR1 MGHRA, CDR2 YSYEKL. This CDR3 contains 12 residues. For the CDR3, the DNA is TGCGCCAGCAGCCGGACAGAGGAAAAACTGTTTTTT. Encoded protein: CASSRTEEKLFF.

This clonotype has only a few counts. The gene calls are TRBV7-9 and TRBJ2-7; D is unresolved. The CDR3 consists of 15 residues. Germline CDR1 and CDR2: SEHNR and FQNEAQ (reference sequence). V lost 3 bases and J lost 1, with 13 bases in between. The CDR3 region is CASSFRSDGSYEQYF. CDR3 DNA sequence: TGTGCCAGCAGCTTCCGGTCGGACGGATCCTACGAGCAGTACTTC.